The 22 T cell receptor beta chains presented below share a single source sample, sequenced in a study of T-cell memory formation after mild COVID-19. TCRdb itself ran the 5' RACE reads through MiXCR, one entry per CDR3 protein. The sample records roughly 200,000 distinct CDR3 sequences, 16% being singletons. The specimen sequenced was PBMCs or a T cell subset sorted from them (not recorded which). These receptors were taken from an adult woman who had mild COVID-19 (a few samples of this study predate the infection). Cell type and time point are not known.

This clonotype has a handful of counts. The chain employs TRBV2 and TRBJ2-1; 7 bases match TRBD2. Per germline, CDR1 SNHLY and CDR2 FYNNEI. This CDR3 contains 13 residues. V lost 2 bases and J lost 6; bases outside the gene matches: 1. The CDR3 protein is CASSELAANEQFF. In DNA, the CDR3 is TGTGCCAGCAGTGAACTAGCGGCCAATGAGCAGTTCTTC.

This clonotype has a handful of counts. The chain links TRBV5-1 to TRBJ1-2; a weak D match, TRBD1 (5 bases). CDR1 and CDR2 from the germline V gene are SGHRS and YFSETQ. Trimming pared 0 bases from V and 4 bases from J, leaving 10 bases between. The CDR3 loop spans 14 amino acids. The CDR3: CASSLDSGTYGYTF. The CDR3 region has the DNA TGCGCCAGCAGCTTGGATTCCGGGACCTATGGCTACACCTTC.

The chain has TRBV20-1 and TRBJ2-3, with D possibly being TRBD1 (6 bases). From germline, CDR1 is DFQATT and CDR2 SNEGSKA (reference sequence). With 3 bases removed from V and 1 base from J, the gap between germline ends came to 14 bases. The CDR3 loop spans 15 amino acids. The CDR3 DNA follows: TGCAGTGCTAGTTCAGGGGCCTCGCGCACAGATACGCAGTATTTT. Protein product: CSASSGASRTDTQYF.

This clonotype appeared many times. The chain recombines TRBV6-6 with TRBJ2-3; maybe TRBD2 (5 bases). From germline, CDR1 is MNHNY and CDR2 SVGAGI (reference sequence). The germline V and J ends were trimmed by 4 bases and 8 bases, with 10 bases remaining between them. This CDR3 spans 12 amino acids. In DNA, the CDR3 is TGTGCCAGCAGTTCCCCGGGAACTACGCAGTATTTT. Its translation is CASSSPGTTQYF.

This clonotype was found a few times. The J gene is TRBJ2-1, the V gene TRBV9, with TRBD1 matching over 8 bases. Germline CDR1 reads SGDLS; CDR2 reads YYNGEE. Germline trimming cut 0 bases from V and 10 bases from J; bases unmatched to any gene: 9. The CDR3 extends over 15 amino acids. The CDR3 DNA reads TGTGCCAGCAGCGTAGTATCTCAGGGGGCCGGGGAGCAGTTCTTC. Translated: CASSVVSQGAGEQFF.

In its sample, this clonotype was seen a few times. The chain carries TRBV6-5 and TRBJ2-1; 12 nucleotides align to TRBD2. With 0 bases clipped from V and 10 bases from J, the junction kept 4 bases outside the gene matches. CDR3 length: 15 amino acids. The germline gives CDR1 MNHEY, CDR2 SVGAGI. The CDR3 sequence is CASSYSTSGRWEQFF. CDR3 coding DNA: TGTGCCAGCAGTTACTCGACTAGCGGGAGATGGGAGCAGTTCTTC.

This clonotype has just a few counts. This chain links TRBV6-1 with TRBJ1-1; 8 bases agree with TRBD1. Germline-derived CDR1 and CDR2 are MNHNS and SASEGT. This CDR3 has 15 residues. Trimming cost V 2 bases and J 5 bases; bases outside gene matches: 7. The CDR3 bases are TGTGCCAGCAGTGAATTAGGACAGGGAAAGACTGAAGCTTTCTTT. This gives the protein CASSELGQGKTEAFF.

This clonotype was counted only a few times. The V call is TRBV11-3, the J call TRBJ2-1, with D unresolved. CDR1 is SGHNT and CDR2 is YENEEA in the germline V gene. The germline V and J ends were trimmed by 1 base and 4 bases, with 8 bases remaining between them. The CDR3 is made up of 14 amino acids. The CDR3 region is CASSLAMRYNEQFF. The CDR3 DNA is TGTGCCAGCAGCTTAGCGATGAGGTACAATGAGCAGTTCTTC.

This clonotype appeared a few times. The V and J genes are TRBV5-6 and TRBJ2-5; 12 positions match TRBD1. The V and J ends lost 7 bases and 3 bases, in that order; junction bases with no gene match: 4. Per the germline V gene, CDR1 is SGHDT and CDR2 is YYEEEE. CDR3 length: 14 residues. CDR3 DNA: TGTGCCAGCCCTGGGACAGGGGGCGAAGAGACCCAGTACTTC. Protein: CASPGTGGEETQYF. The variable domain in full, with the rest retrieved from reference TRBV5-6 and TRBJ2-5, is DAGVTQSPTHLIKTRGQQVTLRCSPKSGHDTVSWYQQALGQGPQFIFQYYEEEERQRGNFPDRFSGHQFPNYSSELNVNALLLGDSALYLCASPGTGGEETQYFGPGTRLLVL.

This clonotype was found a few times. CDR3 amino acids: CASSLAAGTYNEQFF. As DNA, the CDR3 is TGCGCCAGCAGCTTGGCAGCGGGGACGTACAATGAGCAGTTCTTC. This chain links TRBV5-1 with TRBJ2-1, with 7 bases fitting TRBD2. The CDR3 covers 15 residues. The germline V gene encodes CDR1 SGHRS and CDR2 YFSETQ. With V trimmed by 0 bases and J by 4 bases, 4 bases remained unmatched.

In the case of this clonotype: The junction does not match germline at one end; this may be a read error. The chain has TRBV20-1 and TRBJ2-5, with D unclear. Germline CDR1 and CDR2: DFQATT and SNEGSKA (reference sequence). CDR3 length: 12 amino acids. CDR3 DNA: TGCAGTGCTAGGCAGCACCAAGGGACCCAGTACTTC. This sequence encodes CSARQHQGTQYF.

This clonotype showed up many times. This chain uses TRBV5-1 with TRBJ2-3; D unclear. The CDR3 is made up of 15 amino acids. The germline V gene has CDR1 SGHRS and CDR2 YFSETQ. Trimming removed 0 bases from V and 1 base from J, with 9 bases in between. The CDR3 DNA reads TGCGCCAGCAGCTTGGCCGAGGACCGCACAGATACGCAGTATTTT. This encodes CASSLAEDRTDTQYF.

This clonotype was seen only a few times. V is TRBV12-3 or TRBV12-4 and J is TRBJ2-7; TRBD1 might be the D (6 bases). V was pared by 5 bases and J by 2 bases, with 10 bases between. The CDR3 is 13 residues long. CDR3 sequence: CASSMGQTYEQYF. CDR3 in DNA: TGTGCCAGCAGTATGGGACAAACCTACGAGCAGTACTTC.

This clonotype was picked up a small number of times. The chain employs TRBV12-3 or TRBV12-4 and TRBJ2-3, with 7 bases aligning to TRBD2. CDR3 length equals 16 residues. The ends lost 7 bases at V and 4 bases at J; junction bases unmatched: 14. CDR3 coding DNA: TGTGCCAGCACCCGCGGCCCGGGACTACAAGCAGATACGCAGTATTTT. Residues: CASTRGPGLQADTQYF.

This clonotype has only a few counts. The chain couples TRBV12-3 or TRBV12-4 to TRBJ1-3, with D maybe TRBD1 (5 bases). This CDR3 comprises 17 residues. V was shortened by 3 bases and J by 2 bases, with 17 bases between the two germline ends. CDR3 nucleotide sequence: TGTGCCAGCAGTTTTCCGGCCCCTGGGACTGCTGGAAACACCATATATTTT. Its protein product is CASSFPAPGTAGNTIYF.

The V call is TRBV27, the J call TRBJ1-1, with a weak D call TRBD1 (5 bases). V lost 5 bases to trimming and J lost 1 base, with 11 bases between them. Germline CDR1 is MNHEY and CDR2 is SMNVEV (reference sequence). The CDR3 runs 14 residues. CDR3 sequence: CASSPGRWNTEAFF. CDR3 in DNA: TGTGCCAGCAGTCCGGGACGGTGGAACACTGAAGCTTTCTTT.

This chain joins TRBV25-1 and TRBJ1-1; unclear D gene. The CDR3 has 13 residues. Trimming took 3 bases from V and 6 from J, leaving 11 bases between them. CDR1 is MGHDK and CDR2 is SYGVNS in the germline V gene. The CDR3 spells CASSEAGWAEAFF. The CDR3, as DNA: TGTGCCAGCAGTGAGGCGGGGTGGGCTGAAGCTTTCTTT.

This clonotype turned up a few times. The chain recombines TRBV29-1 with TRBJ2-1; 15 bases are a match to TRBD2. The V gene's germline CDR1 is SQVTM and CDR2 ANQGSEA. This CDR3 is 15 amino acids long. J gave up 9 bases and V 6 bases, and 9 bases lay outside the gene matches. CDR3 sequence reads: CSVNPGLAGGGEQFF. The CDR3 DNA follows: TGCAGCGTGAATCCGGGACTAGCGGGGGGTGGTGAGCAGTTCTTC.

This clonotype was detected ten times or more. CDR3 amino acids: CASSSSGRQGKGSGELFF. DNA for the CDR3: TGTGCCAGCAGCTCCTCCGGGCGTCAGGGGAAAGGCTCCGGGGAGCTGTTTTTT. This sequence joins TRBV7-9 and TRBJ2-2; D is perhaps TRBD1 (6 bases). The V end was cut by 4 bases, the J end by 6 bases, with 24 bases between. The V gene's germline CDR1 is SEHNR and CDR2 FQNEAQ (reference sequence). There are 18 residues in the CDR3.

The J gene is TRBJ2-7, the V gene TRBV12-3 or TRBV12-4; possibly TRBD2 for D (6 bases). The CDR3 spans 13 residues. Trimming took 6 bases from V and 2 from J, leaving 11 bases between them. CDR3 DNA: TGTGCCAGCAGCAGACTAGAGGCCTACGAGCAGTACTTC. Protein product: CASSRLEAYEQYF.

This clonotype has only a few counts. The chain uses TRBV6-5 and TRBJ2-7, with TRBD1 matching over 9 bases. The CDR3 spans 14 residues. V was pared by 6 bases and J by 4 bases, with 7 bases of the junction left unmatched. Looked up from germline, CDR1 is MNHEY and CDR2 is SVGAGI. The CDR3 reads CASRQPGQGYEQYF. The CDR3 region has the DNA TGTGCCAGCAGGCAGCCGGGACAGGGTTACGAGCAGTACTTC.

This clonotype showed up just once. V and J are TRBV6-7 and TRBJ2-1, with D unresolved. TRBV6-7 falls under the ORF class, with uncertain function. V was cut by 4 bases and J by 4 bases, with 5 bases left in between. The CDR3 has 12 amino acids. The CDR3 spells CASSSNYNEQFF. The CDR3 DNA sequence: TGTGCCAGCAGTTCCAATTACAATGAGCAGTTCTTC.